Listed here are 6 T cell receptor beta chains from one sample, sequenced in a study of control samples from healthy donors and cancer patients. The repertoire was sequenced with immunoSEQ multiplex PCR; TCRdb's copy has only in-frame clones and lacks some. The sample records some 22,000 clones, approximately 85% being singletons. The material sequenced was PBMCs. Receptors were obtained from a man in his sixties with head and neck cancer.

J is TRBJ2-3 and V is TRBV2; D may be TRBD2 (6 bases). This CDR3 has 13 amino acids. Germline-derived CDR1 and CDR2 are SNHLY and FYNNEI. The V end was cut by 11 bases, the J end by 0 bases, with 12 bases between. CDR3 protein: CASAGTSTDTQYF. The CDR3 DNA reads as TGTGCCTCGGCGGGAACTAGCACAGATACGCAGTATTTT. Using reference TRBV2 and TRBJ2-3 for the parts outside the CDR3, the full variable domain is EPEVTQTPSHQVTQMGQEVILRCVPISNHLYFYWYRQILGQKVEFLVSFYNNEISEKSEIFDDQFSVERPDGSNFTLKIRSTKLEDSAMYFCASAGTSTDTQYFGPGTRLTVL.

V and J are TRBV5-4 and TRBJ2-5, with 10 nucleotides matching TRBD1. V shed 3 bases, J shed 3 bases, and the junction held 5 bases outside the gene matches. The CDR3 sequence is 15 residues long. Germline V lookup: CDR1 SGHNT, CDR2 YYREEE (reference sequence). For the CDR3, the DNA is TGTGCCAGCAGCTATCGGACAGGGGGAGAAGAGACCCAGTACTTC. Residues: CASSYRTGGEETQYF.

This rearrangement joins TRBV30 to TRBJ2-1, with 15 bases identical to TRBD2. J lost 6 bases, V lost 6 bases, and 30 bases had no gene match. Germline V gene sequence: CDR1 GTSNPN, CDR2 SVGIG (reference sequence). The CDR3 is made up of 23 amino acids. CDR3 in DNA: TGTGCCTGCTCGCAGGGGGCGAAGTCGCCCCTAGGACTAGCGGGGGGGGAGGGCAATGAGCAGTTCTTC. It is translated as CACSQGAKSPLGLAGGEGNEQFF.

The chain couples TRBV7-9 to TRBJ1-5; no definite D call. Trimming left V 1 base short and J 12 bases short, with 10 bases between. The CDR3 covers 12 residues. Germline CDR1 is SEHNR and CDR2 is FQNEAQ (reference sequence). Here the CDR3 DNA reads TGTGCCAGCAGCTTAGGAGGGTGGGACCAGCATTTT. It encodes CASSLGGWDQHF.

This clone is a singleton in its sample. V usage is TRBV10-3 and J usage is TRBJ1-5, with no clear D. The CDR3 contains 13 residues. Between the trimmed V and J ends, which lost 5 bases and 0 bases, there was a span of 5 bases. CDR1 is ENHRY and CDR2 is SYGVKD in the germline V gene. In DNA, the CDR3 is TGTGCCATCAGTCCGACTAGCAATCAGCCCCAGCATTTT. Protein product: CAISPTSNQPQHF.

The chain joins TRBV7-6 to TRBJ1-1; possibly TRBD1 for D (5 bases). The CDR3 contains 15 residues. Deletions cut 1 base from V and 0 bases from J, with 9 bases between. Germline-derived CDR1 and CDR2 are SGHVS and FNYEAQ. CDR3 nucleotides: TGTGCCAGCAGCTTAGAAAGGGGAATGAACACTGAAGCTTTCTTT. Protein sequence: CASSLERGMNTEAFF. Full variable domain (rest looked up from reference TRBV7-6 and TRBJ1-1): GAGVSQSPRYKVTKRGQDVALRCDPISGHVSLYWYRQALGQGPEFLTYFNYEAQQDKSGLPNDRFSAERPEGSISTLTIQRTEQRDSAMYRCASSLERGMNTEAFFGQGTRLTVV.